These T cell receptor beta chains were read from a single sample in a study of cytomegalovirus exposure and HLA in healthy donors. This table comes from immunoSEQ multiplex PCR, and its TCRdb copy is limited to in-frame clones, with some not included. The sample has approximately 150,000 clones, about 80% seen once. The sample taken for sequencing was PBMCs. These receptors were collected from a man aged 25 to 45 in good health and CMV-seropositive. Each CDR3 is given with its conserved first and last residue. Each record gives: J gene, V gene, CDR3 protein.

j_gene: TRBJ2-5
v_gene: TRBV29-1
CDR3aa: CSVAGGVYQETQYF

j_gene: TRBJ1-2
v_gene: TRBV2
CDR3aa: CASSPGTGRHGYTF

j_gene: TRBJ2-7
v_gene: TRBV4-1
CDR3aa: CASSQDDGLEQYF

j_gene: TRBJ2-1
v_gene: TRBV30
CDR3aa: CAWAGTSGGVVQFF

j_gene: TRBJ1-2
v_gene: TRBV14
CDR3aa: CASSQRGQGPYGYTF

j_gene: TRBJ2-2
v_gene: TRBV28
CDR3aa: CAASSGGVNTGELFF

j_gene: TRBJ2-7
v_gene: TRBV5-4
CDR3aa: CASSLRTGGEYEQYF

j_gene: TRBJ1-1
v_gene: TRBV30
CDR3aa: CAWSVTGGDTEAFF

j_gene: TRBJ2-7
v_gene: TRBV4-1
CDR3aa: CASSPTSGDYEQYF

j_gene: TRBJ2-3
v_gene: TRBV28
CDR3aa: CASSLSPSGGSEPDTQYF

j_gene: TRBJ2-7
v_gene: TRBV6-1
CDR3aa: CASRSSYEQYF

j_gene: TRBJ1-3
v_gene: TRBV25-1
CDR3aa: CASSEEGRYSGNTIYF

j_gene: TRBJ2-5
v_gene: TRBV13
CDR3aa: CASSVPGHHQDAQYF